One T cell receptor (beta chain) is described in this entry. Between the trimmed V and J ends, which lost 1 base and 3 bases, there was a span of 13 bases. The CDR3 is 16 amino acids. Germline V CDR1 and CDR2: SNHLY, FYNNEI. The source of the sample is a study of blood T cell repertoires in COVID-19. Across the study: Both acute and convalescent COVID-19 samples were obtained from the United States, Italy and Spain. T cells, B-cell-depleted T cells, or PBMCs supplied cDNA or gDNA.

Original processing methods: Amplification of reference gene primers was used by the study to estimate nucleated cell counts. Sequencing was performed with immunoSEQ multiplex PCR; in TCRdb, only in-frame clones are kept and a portion is missing. From that table come the V and J calls and clone size; the DNA was used to work out D and trimming. The data contain over 250,000 clones, about 89% of them singletons. The V and J genes are TRBV2 and TRBJ1-3, with a tentative D call TRBD1 (5 bases). The receptor was isolated from a man in his fifties or sixties with acute or convalescent COVID-19. Material for sequencing was peripheral blood. CDR3 amino acids: CASSEGRVQHGNTIYF. The DNA for the CDR3 is TGTGCCAGCAGTGAAGGCAGGGTGCAGCATGGAAACACCATATATTTT.